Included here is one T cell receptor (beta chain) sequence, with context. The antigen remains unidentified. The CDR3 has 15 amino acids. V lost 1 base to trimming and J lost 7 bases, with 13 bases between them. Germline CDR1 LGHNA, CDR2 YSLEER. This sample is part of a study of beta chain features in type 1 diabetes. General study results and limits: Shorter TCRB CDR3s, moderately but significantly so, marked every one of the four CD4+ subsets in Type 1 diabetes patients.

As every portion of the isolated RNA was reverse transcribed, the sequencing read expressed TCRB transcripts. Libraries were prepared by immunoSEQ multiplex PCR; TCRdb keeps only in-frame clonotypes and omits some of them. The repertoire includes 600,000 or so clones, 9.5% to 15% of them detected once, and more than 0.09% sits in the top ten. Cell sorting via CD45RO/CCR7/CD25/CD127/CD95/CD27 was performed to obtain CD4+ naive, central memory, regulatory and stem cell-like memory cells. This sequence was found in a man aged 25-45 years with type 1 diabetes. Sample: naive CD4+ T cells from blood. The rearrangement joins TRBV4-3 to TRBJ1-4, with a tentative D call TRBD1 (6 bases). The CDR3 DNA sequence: TGCGCCAGCAGCCAAGGGAGGGGGATCGGTGAAAAACTGTTTTTT. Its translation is CASSQGRGIGEKLFF.